The 25 T cell receptor beta chains given below trace back to one sample, sequenced in a study of cytomegalovirus exposure and HLA in healthy donors. PCR amplification relied on 60 Vbeta primers (plus 13 Jbeta primers). Sequencing was performed with immunoSEQ multiplex PCR; in TCRdb, only in-frame clones are kept and a portion is missing. Of approximately 170,000 clones in the sample, approximately 77% are singletons; the top ten hold around 1.5%. The sample comprised PBMCs. The receptors were gathered from a male donor in good health and CMV-seronegative.

The chain is built from TRBV6-1 and TRBJ2-1; 8 bases are a match to TRBD2. Unmatched junction bases numbered 1, after V lost 1 base and J lost 2 bases. The germline CDR1 and CDR2 sequences are MNHNS and SASEGT. This CDR3 region has 15 residues. CDR3 in amino acids: CASSEGTSPYNEQFF. DNA of the CDR3: TGTGCCAGCAGTGAAGGGACTAGCCCCTACAATGAGCAGTTCTTC.

This chain uses TRBV7-9 with TRBJ2-1, with 15 bases identical to TRBD2. Germline loops: CDR1 SEHNR, CDR2 FQNEAQ (reference sequence). The CDR3 spans 15 residues. V dropped 3 bases and J dropped 7; count of bases not matched to a gene: 1. CDR3 amino acids: CASSFGLAGGNEQFF. Here the CDR3 DNA reads TGTGCCAGCAGCTTCGGACTAGCGGGAGGGAATGAGCAGTTCTTC.

The chain joins TRBV11-2 to TRBJ1-5, with D perhaps TRBD1 (6 bases). Germline V gives CDR1 SGHAT, CDR2 FQNNGV. CDR3 size: 16 residues. V lost 1 base, J lost 2 bases, and 12 bases lay in between. The CDR3 sequence: CASSLVQGYGNQPQHF. Here the CDR3 DNA reads TGTGCCAGCAGCTTAGTTCAGGGGTATGGCAATCAGCCCCAGCATTTT.

V usage is TRBV7-2 and J usage is TRBJ2-7, with 7 bases lining up with TRBD2. This CDR3 spans 14 amino acids. Trimming cost V 1 base and J 6 bases; bases outside gene matches: 6. Germline V CDR1 and CDR2: SGHTA, FQGNSA. The CDR3 DNA follows: TGTGCCAGCAGCTTAGTAATTTCGGGAGGCGAGCAGTACTTC. This sequence encodes CASSLVISGGEQYF. The full variable domain, with the rest looked up from reference TRBV7-2 and TRBJ2-7, is GAGVSQSPSNKVTEKGKDVELRCDPISGHTALYWYRQSLGQGLEFLIYFQGNSAPDKSGLPSDRFSAERTGGSVSTLTIQRTQQEDSAVYLCASSLVISGGEQYFGPGTRLTVT.

This chain uses TRBV5-1 with TRBJ2-7; TRBD1 matches 9 bases. Germline V gene data show CDR1 as SGHRS and CDR2 as YFSETQ. This CDR3 spans 14 amino acids. V dropped 4 bases and J dropped 2; count of bases not matched to a gene: 4. CDR3 in amino acids: CASSTGDRAYEQYF. The CDR3 DNA reads TGCGCCAGCAGCACCGGGGACAGGGCCTACGAGCAGTACTTC.

This chain connects TRBV7-9 to TRBJ1-5; D gene ambiguous. Germline CDR1 is SEHNR and CDR2 is FQNEAQ (reference sequence). With 7 bases removed from V and 6 bases from J, the gap between germline ends came to 13 bases. This CDR3 has 13 residues. In DNA form, the CDR3 reads TGTGCCAGCACCAAATACCCGGGTCAGCCCCAGCATTTT. This gives the protein CASTKYPGQPQHF.

The chain uses TRBV6-1 and TRBJ2-7; D is possibly TRBD1 (6 bases). The CDR3 has 12 amino acids. The germline V gene encodes CDR1 MNHNS and CDR2 SASEGT. Between the trimmed V and J ends, which lost 6 bases and 6 bases, there was a span of 12 bases. For the CDR3, the DNA is TGTGCCAGCAGCCACAGGGTCGGCGAGCAGTACTTC. This translates into CASSHRVGEQYF.

This chain uses TRBV11-3 with TRBJ2-7; 7 positions match TRBD2. After removal of 5 bases from V and 5 bases from J, the junction contained 6 bases not matched to a gene. Germline values: CDR1 SGHNT, CDR2 YENEEA. CDR3 size: 13 residues. Here the CDR3 DNA reads TGTGCCAGCAGCCATAGTAGCGGGCACGAGCAGTACTTC. It codes for CASSHSSGHEQYF.

This chain links TRBV12-1 with TRBJ2-7; the table's D gene call, TRBD2, was not cross checked with the DNA. TRBV12-1 is assigned pseudogene status. The CDR3 has 9 amino acids. This CDR3 is CASSFMGLV. Here the CDR3 DNA reads TGTGCCAGCAGCTTTATGGGACTAGTC.

As DNA, the CDR3 is TGTGCCAGCAGCCCCACGGAGGACAGTACCTATGGCTACACCTTC. It codes for CASSPTEDSTYGYTF. The genes are TRBV7-9 and TRBJ1-2, with a tentative D call TRBD1 (6 bases). Germline V gives CDR1 SEHNR, CDR2 FQNEAQ (reference sequence). The CDR3 extends over 15 amino acids. Trimming cost V 5 bases and J 4 bases, with 17 bases left between them.

V gene TRBV6-1 combines with J gene TRBJ1-2; no definite D call. Germline-derived CDR1 and CDR2 are MNHNS and SASEGT. The length of the CDR3 is 14 residues. V lost 3 bases to trimming and J lost 8 bases, with 16 bases between them. The CDR3 reads CASSDRTLMGGYTF. In DNA form, the CDR3 reads TGTGCCAGCAGTGATCGGACTTTAATGGGCGGCTACACCTTC.

This chain connects TRBV9 to TRBJ2-2; no clear D gene. Germline V gene sequence: CDR1 SGDLS, CDR2 YYNGEE. The V end was cut by 4 bases, the J end by 8 bases, with 6 bases between. This CDR3 has 11 residues. CDR3 amino acids: CASSLTGELFF. For the CDR3, the DNA is TGTGCCAGCAGCCTTACTGGGGAGCTGTTTTTT.

The chain combines TRBV5-4 with TRBJ1-4; D is uncertain. V was pared by 0 bases and J by 8 bases, with 11 bases between. The CDR3 is made up of 14 amino acids. Germline V gives CDR1 SGHNT, CDR2 YYREEE (reference sequence). The DNA of the CDR3 is TGTGCCAGCAGCTTGGAGGCAGGTGGGGAAAAACTGTTTTTT. Amino acid sequence: CASSLEAGGEKLFF. Combining the CDR3 with reference TRBV5-4 and TRBJ1-4 gives the whole variable domain ETGVTQSPTHLIKTRGQQVTLRCSSQSGHNTVSWYQQALGQGPQFIFQYYREEENGRGNFPPRFSGLQFPNYSSELNVNALELDDSALYLCASSLEAGGEKLFFGSGTQLSVL.

The chain carries TRBV4-3 and TRBJ2-5; 13 positions agree with TRBD2. Per germline, CDR1 LGHNA and CDR2 YSLEER. The V and J ends lost 6 bases and 0 bases, in that order; junction bases with no gene match: 10. This CDR3 contains 18 residues. CDR3 in amino acids: CASSDTSGRAYDQETQYF. The CDR3 DNA is TGCGCCAGCAGTGATACTAGCGGGAGGGCCTATGACCAAGAGACCCAGTACTTC.

The rearrangement joins TRBV30 to TRBJ2-7; 12 bases align to TRBD2. The CDR3 covers 14 residues. V lost 1 base to trimming and J lost 7 bases; unmatched junction nucleotides: 5. Germline lookup yields CDR1 GTSNPN and CDR2 SVGIG (reference sequence). The CDR3 nucleotides read TGTGCCTGGAGTGGACTAGCGGGAGAATGGGAGCAGTACTTC. It yields the protein CAWSGLAGEWEQYF.

DNA of the CDR3: TGTGCCAGCAGTTACTTTCGACAGGGTCGGAATGAGCAGTTCTTC. Residues: CASSYFRQGRNEQFF. This chain links TRBV6-5 with TRBJ2-1; 7 bases map to TRBD1. CDR3 size: 15 residues. After removal of 1 base from V and 7 bases from J, the junction contained 7 bases not matched to a gene. The germline gives CDR1 MNHEY, CDR2 SVGAGI.

The chain joins TRBV2 to TRBJ2-5; 14 bases are shared with TRBD2. V dropped 6 bases and J dropped 5; count of bases not matched to a gene: 2. The CDR3 covers 14 residues. Looked up from germline, CDR1 is SNHLY and CDR2 is FYNNEI. This chain's CDR3 is CASRGLAGEETQYF. CDR3 nucleotide sequence: TGTGCCAGCAGGGGACTAGCGGGAGAGGAGACCCAGTACTTC.

This chain joins TRBV2 and TRBJ1-3; TRBD1 is a possible D gene (5 bases). V was pared by 5 bases and J by 4 bases, with 21 bases between. The CDR3 spans 17 residues. Germline values: CDR1 SNHLY, CDR2 FYNNEI. The CDR3 DNA is TGTGCCAGCAGTCGGATTAAGGCAGGACAAGCAGGAAACACCATATATTTT. Translated, it gives CASSRIKAGQAGNTIYF.

The CDR3 DNA is TGTGCCAGCGGTACGACAGCCAACACTGAAGCTTTCTTT. Protein: CASGTTANTEAFF. The V and J genes are TRBV6-5 and TRBJ1-1, with D perhaps matching TRBD1 (5 bases). CDR3 length: 13 amino acids. Germline CDR1 MNHEY, CDR2 SVGAGI. V lost 8 bases, J lost 2 bases, and 12 bases lay in between.

The chain recombines TRBV6-4 with TRBJ2-1; D call uncertain. The CDR3 is 15 residues long. CDR1 is MRHNA and CDR2 is SNTAGT in the germline V gene. The V and J ends lost 3 bases and 0 bases respectively, with 9 bases between them. CDR3 amino acids: CASSEAWSSYNEQFF. DNA for the CDR3: TGTGCCAGCAGTGAGGCTTGGAGCTCCTACAATGAGCAGTTCTTC.

The chain employs TRBV5-5 and TRBJ2-7; D gene uncertain. The germline gives CDR1 SGHKS, CDR2 YYEKEE (reference sequence). This CDR3 has 15 amino acids. V shed 0 bases and J shed 3 bases, with 13 bases lying between them. The chain's CDR3 is CASSLVVSRRYEQYF. CDR3 nucleotides: TGTGCCAGCAGCTTGGTGGTGTCCAGGCGCTACGAGCAGTACTTC.

The chain carries TRBV11-3 and TRBJ2-2; tentative D call: TRBD2 (6 bases). V gave up 4 bases and J gave up 1 base, with 10 bases separating them. This CDR3 region has 15 residues. Looked up from germline, CDR1 is SGHNT and CDR2 is YENEEA. The CDR3 reads CASSSVGGNTGELFF. Here the CDR3 DNA reads TGTGCCAGCAGCTCAGTCGGGGGGAACACCGGGGAGCTGTTTTTT.

The chain has TRBV7-9 and TRBJ2-7; 7 positions match TRBD2. The CDR3 covers 12 residues. V dropped 8 bases and J dropped 3; count of bases not matched to a gene: 4. Per germline, CDR1 SEHNR and CDR2 FQNEAQ (reference sequence). As DNA, the CDR3 is TGTGCCAGCGGGACTATGAACTACGAGCAGTACTTC. It yields the protein CASGTMNYEQYF.

V is TRBV7-9 and J is TRBJ1-4; D possibly corresponds to TRBD1 (5 bases). The germline V and J ends were trimmed by 8 bases and 5 bases, with 12 bases remaining between them. The CDR3 runs 13 residues. In germline, CDR1 is SEHNR, CDR2 FQNEAQ (reference sequence). The CDR3, as DNA: TGTGCCAGCGGGGGGAATTCGAATGAAAAACTGTTTTTT. It is translated as CASGGNSNEKLFF.

Concerning this clone itself: At one end the junction does not follow the germline gene, possibly because of a read error. The J gene is TRBJ2-5, the V gene TRBV5-4; D perhaps matches TRBD2 (7 bases). In germline, CDR1 is SGHNT, CDR2 YYREEE (reference sequence). This CDR3 is 15 amino acids long. CDR3 DNA sequence: TGTGCCAGCAGCCCGAAGGGGGGGCGTCAAGGGACCCAGTACTTC. Protein product: CASSPKGGRQGTQYF.